This T cell receptor beta chain was identified during a study of cytomegalovirus exposure and HLA in healthy donors. Notes on this clone: The antigen is unknown.

The approximately 120-subject validation cohort, separate from the roughly 700-subject first cohort, included the donors. CDR1 is SGHNT, CDR2 YYREEE, per germline (reference sequence). The length of the CDR3 is 15 residues. V lost 2 bases to trimming and J lost 0 bases; unmatched junction nucleotides: 0. Whole-study results and caveats: First-cohort TCR clusters tended to co-occur in the approximately 130 validation repertoires, a later analysis found. Using the classifier, cytomegalovirus status was reportedly diagnosed with high specificity and sensitivity. The study recorded more than 150 TCR beta chains that were cytomegalovirus-associated.

Using immunoSEQ multiplex PCR, the repertoire was profiled, and TCRdb retains in-frame clones only, with some absent. The sample lists about 75,000 clones, around 81% occurring once. The chain carries TRBV5-4 and TRBJ2-1; TRBD2 matches at 9 bases. The sample taken for sequencing was PBMCs. The sequence was collected from a man aged 25-45 years in good health and CMV-seronegative. CDR3 sequence (DNA): TGTGCCAGCAGCTTTAGCGGGGGCTCCTACAATGAGCAGTTCTTC. This codes for CASSFSGGSYNEQFF.